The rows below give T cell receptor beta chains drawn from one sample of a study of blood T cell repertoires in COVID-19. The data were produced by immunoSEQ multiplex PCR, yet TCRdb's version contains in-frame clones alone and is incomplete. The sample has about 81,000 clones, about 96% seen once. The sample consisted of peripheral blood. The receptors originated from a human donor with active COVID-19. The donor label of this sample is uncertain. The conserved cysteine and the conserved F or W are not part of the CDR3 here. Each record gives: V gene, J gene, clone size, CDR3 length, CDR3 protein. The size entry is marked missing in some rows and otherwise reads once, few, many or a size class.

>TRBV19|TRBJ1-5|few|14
ASSIGQGNNNQPQH
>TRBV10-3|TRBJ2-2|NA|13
AIMSGRVETGELF
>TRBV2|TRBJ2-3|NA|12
ASRGQYFTDTQY
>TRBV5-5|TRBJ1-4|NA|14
ASSLRERATNEKLF
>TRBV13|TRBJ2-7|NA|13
ASTLAGGLSYEQY
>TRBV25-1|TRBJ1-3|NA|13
ASSESGISGNTIY
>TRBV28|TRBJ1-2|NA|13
ASSLAPDRTYGYT
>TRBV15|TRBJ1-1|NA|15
ATSRGDGAPMNTEAF
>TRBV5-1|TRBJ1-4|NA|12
ASSAGQGGEKLF
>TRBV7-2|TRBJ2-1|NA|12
ASSLGIAVDEQF
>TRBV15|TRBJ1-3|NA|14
ATSRDWGYSGNTIY
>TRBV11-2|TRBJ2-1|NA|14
ASSQQPATGHNEQF
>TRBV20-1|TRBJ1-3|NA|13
SASLYGRPGNTIY
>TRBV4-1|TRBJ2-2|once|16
ASSMVPGGGGGTGELF
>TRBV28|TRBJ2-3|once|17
ASSFHLIPVETSKDTQY
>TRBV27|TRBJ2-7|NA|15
ASRPRWGGAPEYEQY
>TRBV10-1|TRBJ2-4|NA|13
ASWGQPIAKNIQY
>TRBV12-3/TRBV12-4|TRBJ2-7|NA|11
ASRSGGRYEQY
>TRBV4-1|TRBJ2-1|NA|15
ASSPLKTSGIYNEQF
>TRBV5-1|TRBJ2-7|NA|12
ASSQTGSFYEQY
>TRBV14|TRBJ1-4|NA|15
ASSQGDPGQTDEKLF
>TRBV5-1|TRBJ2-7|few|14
ASSLAPEGQGVEQY
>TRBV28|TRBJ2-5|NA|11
ASSTTGWQTQY
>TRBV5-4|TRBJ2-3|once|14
ASSSGLAGATDTQY
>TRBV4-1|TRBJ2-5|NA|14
ASSQVFGGPQETQY
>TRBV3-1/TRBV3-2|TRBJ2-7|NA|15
ASSQDRLLADAYEQY
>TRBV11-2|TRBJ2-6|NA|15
ASSPRQAISGANVLT
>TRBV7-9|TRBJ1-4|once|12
ASSSTGGWEKLF
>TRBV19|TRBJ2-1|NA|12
ASSRGLAENEQF
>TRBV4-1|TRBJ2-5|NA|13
ASSRGAGRVETQY
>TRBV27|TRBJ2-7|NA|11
ASSLEVSYEQY
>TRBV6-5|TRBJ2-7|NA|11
ASSRDRVDEQY
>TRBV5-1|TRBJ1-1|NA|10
ASSLPGNEAF
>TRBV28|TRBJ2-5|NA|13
ASARMGQGMETQY
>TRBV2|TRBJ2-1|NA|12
ASSRLANYNEQF
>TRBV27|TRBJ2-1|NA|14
ASSPQRSGNGGEQF
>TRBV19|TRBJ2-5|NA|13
ASKSSGGARETQY
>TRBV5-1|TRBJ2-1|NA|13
ASSSLAGGHNEQF
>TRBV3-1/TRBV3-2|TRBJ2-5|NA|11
ASSGGIQETQY
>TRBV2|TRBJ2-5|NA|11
ASGDQNGETQY
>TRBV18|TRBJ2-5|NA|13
ASSPTRLAGETQY
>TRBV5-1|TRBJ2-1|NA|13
ASSLKRGIYNEQF
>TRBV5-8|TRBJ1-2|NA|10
ASRLPLVGYT
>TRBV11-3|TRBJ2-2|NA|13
ASSLAGGFIGELF
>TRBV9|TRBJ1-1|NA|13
ASSEGNRGYTEAF
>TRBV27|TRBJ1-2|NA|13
ASSLSIGQGGGYT
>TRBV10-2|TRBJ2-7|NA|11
ATSSGSRYEQY
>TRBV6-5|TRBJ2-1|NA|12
ASSNRLGWNEQF
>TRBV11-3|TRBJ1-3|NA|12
ASSRTGSGNTIY
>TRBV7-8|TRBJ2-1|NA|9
ASSLGNSPF
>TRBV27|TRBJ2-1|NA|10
ASRAGGRGQF
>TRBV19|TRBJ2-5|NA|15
ASSIYEGRQGGETQY
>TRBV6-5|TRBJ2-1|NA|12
ASSYSGVVDEQF
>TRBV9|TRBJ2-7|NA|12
ASSVGRQGYEQY
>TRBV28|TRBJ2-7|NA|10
ASSLAGQQQY
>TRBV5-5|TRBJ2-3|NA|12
ASSSRDFTDTQY
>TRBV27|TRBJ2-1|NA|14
ASTKGSGSSYNEQF